What follows describes a single T cell receptor beta chain. Its antigen has not been determined. No clone much larger than this one lies a single base away; base qualities are absent. The source of the sample is a study of CD8+ T cells in alopecia areata (dated by TCRdb to 2016 to 2019). Broadly, across the study: Treated patients were enrolled in an open-label pilot trial of oral tofacitinib, 5 to 10 mg twice daily, for moderate-to-severe alopecia areata. Patients stayed on tofacitinib for 6 to 18 months and then had 6 months of follow-up off drug so that delayed response and recurrence could be assessed. The SALT score, which quantifies the percentage of affected scalp surface area, was used to measure disease severity in treated patients. In both human patients and the C3H/HeJ mouse model, the study applied high-throughput TCRbeta sequencing to look at T cell clonal expansion in alopecia areata. Scalp tissue and sorted CD4+ and CD8+ peripheral blood T cells from patchy and totalis/universalis alopecia areata patients and from healthy controls were covered by human TCRbeta sequencing. Biopsies were taken from tofacitinib-treated patients at baseline and again at 4 and 24 weeks into treatment, and several of those patients also had a later scalp biopsy. Scalp clonality was compared across normal scalp (n=4), patchy alopecia areata scalp (n=8), and alopecia totalis/universalis scalp (n=8). RNA was extracted with the PAXgene miRNA kit for fixed scalp, the miRNeasy kit for PBMCs, and the RNeasy kit for mouse skin. immunoSEQ multiplex PCR using 35 Vbeta forward primers and 13 Jbeta reverse primers was used to amplify TCRbeta CDR3 regions. Overall study results and their limits: Higher clonality and more expanded CD8+ clones were observed in lesional scalp than in normal scalp, particularly in alopecia totalis/universalis, a finding suggestive of antigenic drive. TCR sequences shared between patients were less clear than in mice, possibly partly because of HLA diversity in the patient population. Scalp TCR repertoire analysis is complicated because resident alphabeta T cells in normal human skin are also sequenced, whereas mouse skin is dominated by gammadelta T cells. During tofacitinib treatment, many expanded lesional clones remained in scalp and blood, and this persistence may partly explain relapse after treatment is stopped. Because the treated cohort was small and had just a single nonresponder, larger studies are needed to establish links between baseline CD8+ expansion and response. Tofacitinib significantly decreased scalp clonality and the number of expanded CD8+ clones among the top 100 scalp clones.

Sample time point, as interpreted from the label and publication: around 22 weeks on oral tofacitinib. The sample's treatment or condition label, in plain terms: oral pan-JAK inhibitor, 5-10 mg twice daily. Lesional scalp punch biopsies and peripheral blood were collected from alopecia areata patients. PBMCs were isolated by density centrifugation and stained for CD3, CD4 and CD8, and CD4+ and CD8+ T cells were sorted on a FACSAria. A distance of 16 bases separates the germline ends of V and J, which lose 6 bases and 11 bases respectively. Reading from cysteine to phenylalanine, the CDR3 counts 12 amino acids. The retained sequence is limited to the CDR3, 36 bases, with the frame set at the first base. Taken from the germline V gene, the CDR1 and CDR2 loops are MNHEY and SVGAGI. Libraries were constructed by the immunoSEQ multiplex PCR assay. To provide template for TCR sequencing, every sample had RNA extracted and reverse transcribed into cDNA. SuperScript III was used for first-strand cDNA synthesis, primed with a 2:1 mix of oligo-dT and random hexamers. A synthetic immune receptor repertoire was used to assess amplification bias, and residual bias was removed computationally. As for how the authors treated the data: Raw reads were preprocessed for error removal, and CDR3 was defined according to IMGT conventions as running from the conserved cysteine to phenylalanine. Clonality was computed as 1 minus the Shannon entropy, with the entropy normalized by log2 of the number of productive unique TCRs. Scalp TCRbeta sequences were cross-referenced with sorted blood CD4 and CD8 repertoires so that the CD4 or CD8 identity of scalp clones could be inferred. In TCRdb, the immuneACCESS table is reduced to in-frame sequences with V and J assigned. These tables do not hold every clone; where another copy was compared, an unresolved V gene accounts for under half, and the others remain unexplained. V and J calls and clone size follow that table, whereas D and trimming were derived from the DNA. The sample table holds approximately 180,000 clones, of which less than 65% were seen once. The leading ten clones occupy approximately 1% of the sample.

Specimen: CD4+ T cells sorted from blood, collected at week 24, from a patient treated with tofacitinib. This receptor was obtained from a human donor with alopecia areata. This sequence uses TRBV6-5 and TRBJ1-1, with the D gene uncertain. The nucleotides are TGTGCCAGCAGCCAAAACGGACGAGGGGCTTTCTTT. This gives the protein CASSQNGRGAFF.